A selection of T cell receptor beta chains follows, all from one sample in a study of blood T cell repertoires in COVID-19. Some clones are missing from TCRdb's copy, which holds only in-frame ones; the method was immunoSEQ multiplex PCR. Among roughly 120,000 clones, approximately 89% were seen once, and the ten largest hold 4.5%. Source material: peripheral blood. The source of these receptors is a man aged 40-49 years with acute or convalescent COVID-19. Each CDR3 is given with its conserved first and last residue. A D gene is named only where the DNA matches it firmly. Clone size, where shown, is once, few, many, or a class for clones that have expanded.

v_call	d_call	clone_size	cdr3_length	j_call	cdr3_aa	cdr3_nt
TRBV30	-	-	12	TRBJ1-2	CAWFWGGYGYTF	TGTGCCTGGTTTTGGGGGGGCTATGGCTACACCTTC
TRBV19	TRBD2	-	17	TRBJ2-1	CASSVALLAGSYNEQFF	TGTGCCAGTAGTGTCGCCCTTCTAGCGGGTTCCTACAATGAGCAGTTCTTC
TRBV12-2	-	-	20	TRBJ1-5	CASRLAGTDQDIYSNQPQHF	TGTGCAAGTCGCTTAGCCGGGACAGATCAGGACATATATAGCAATCAGCCCCAGCATTTT
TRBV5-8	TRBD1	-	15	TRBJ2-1	CASSLYQGARNEQFF	TGTGCCAGCAGCTTGTATCAGGGGGCGAGAAATGAGCAGTTCTTC
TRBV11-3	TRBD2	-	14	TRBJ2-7	CASSPTSGSSEQYF	TGTGCCAGCAGCCCGACTAGCGGGAGCTCCGAGCAGTACTTC
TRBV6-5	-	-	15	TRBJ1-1	CASRIRTELDTEAFF	TGTGCCAGCAGAATAAGGACAGAGCTGGACACTGAAGCTTTCTTT
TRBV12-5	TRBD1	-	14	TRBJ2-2	CASGTGVVTGELFF	TGTGCTAGTGGGACAGGGGTGGTCACCGGGGAGCTGTTTTTT
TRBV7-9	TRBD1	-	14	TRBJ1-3	CASSRGQGGNTIYF	TGTGCCAGCAGCCGGGGACAGGGTGGAAACACCATATATTTT
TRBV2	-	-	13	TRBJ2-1	CASSGASGYEQFF	TGTGCCAGCAGTGGAGCCTCAGGGTATGAGCAGTTCTTC
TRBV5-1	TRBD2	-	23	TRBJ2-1	CASSFSILFGLAGESLTYNEQFF	TGCGCCAGCAGCTTCTCCATTCTTTTCGGACTAGCGGGAGAGTCATTAACCTACAATGAGCAGTTCTTC
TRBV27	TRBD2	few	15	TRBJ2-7	CASSLTSGPSYEQYF	TGTGCCAGCAGTTTAACTAGCGGCCCCTCCTACGAGCAGTACTTC
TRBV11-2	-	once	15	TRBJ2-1	CASSLNSVSPHEQFF	TGTGCCAGCAGCTTGAACAGTGTTTCCCCCCATGAGCAGTTCTTC
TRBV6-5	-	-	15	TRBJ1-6	CASSSPSSYNSPLHF	TGTGCCAGCAGTTCCCCGAGCTCCTATAATTCACCCCTCCACTTT
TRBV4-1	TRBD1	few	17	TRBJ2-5	CASSQDRQDRRQETQYF	TGCGCCAGCAGCCAAGATCGTCAGGACAGGAGGCAAGAGACCCAGTACTTC
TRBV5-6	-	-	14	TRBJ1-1	CASTYGGGYTEAFF	TGTGCCAGCACCTACGGTGGGGGGTACACTGAAGCTTTCTTT
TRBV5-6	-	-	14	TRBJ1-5	CASSTGQPNQPQHF	TGTGCCAGCAGCACCGGACAGCCGAATCAGCCCCAGCATTTT
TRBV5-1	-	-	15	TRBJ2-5	CASSLSAGSGETQYF	TGCGCCAGCAGCTTGTCAGCAGGGTCGGGAGAGACCCAGTACTTC
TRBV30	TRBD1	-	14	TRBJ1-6	CAWRGTGANSPLHF	TGTGCCTGGAGAGGGACAGGGGCCAATTCACCCCTCCACTTT
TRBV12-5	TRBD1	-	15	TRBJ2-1	CVDIPGTAISNEQFF	TGTGTCGACATCCCCGGGACAGCTATTTCCAATGAGCAGTTCTTC
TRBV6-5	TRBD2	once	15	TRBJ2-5	CASTSGTIARETQYF	TGTGCCAGCACTAGCGGGACAATCGCAAGGGAGACCCAGTACTTC
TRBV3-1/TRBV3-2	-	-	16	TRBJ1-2	CASSPTFKQATYGYTF	TGTGCCAGCAGCCCCACCTTTAAACAGGCAACTTATGGCTACACCTTC
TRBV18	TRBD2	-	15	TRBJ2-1	CASSPSGAPYNEQFF	TGTGCCAGCTCACCAAGCGGGGCGCCCTACAATGAGCAGTTCTTC
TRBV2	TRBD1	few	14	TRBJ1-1	CASTGQRVNTEAFF	TGTGCCAGCACGGGACAGAGAGTCAACACTGAAGCTTTCTTT
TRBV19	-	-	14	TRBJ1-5	CASSRGYGNQPQHF	TGTGCCAGTAGCAGGGGTTATGGCAATCAGCCCCAGCATTTT
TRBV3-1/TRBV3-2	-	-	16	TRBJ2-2	CASSQVSLAGTGELFF	TGTGCCAGCAGCCAAGTTAGCCTAGCCGGGACCGGGGAGCTGTTTTTT
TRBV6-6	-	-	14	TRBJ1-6	CASSYVGANSPLHF	TGTGCCAGCAGTTACGTCGGAGCTAATTCACCCCTCCACTTT
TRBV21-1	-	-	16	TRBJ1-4	CASSNFWVDRDEKLFF	TGTGCCAGCAGCAATTTCTGGGTCGATCGGGATGAAAAACTGTTTTTT
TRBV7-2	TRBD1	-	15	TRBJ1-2	CASSPGTGVGYGYTF	TGTGCCAGCAGCCCCGGGACAGGGGTGGGCTATGGCTACACCTTC
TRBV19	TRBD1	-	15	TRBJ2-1	CASSVGRGPGNEQFF	TGTGCCAGTAGTGTCGGAAGGGGGCCCGGCAATGAGCAGTTCTTC
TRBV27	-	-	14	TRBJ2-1	CASSYSGEFNEQFF	TGTGCCAGCAGTTATTCAGGGGAGTTCAATGAGCAGTTCTTC
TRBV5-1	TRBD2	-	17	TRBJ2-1	CASSLAKLAGGYNEQFF	TGCGCCAGCAGCTTGGCCAAACTAGCGGGGGGGTACAATGAGCAGTTCTTC
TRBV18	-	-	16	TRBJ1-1	CASSPTGLSSNTEAFF	TGTGCCAGCTCACCTACAGGGTTGTCCTCGAACACTGAAGCTTTCTTT
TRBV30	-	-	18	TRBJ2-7	CAWSVLRLITVSSYEQYF	TGTGCCTGGAGTGTACTTCGTCTCATCACGGTGAGCTCCTACGAGCAGTACTTC
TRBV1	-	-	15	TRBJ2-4	CSLQRGVEAKNIQYF	TGCAGCCTCCAGCGGGGGGTCGAAGCCAAAAACATTCAGTACTTC
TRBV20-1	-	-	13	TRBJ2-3	CSASGLLTDTQYF	TGCAGTGCTAGTGGTCTTCTCACAGATACGCAGTATTTT
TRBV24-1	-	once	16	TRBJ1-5	CATSAPDTGVNQPQHF	TGTGCCACCAGTGCCCCGGATACGGGTGTAAACCAGCCCCAGCATTTT
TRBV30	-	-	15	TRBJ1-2	CAWSFRGSAIYGYTF	TGTGCCTGGAGCTTTAGAGGGAGCGCGATCTATGGCTACACCTTC
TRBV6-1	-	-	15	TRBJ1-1	CASSEWGNSNTEAFF	TGTGCCAGCAGTGAATGGGGCAACTCGAACACTGAAGCTTTCTTT
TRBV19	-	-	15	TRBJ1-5	CASSIVGDRFQPQHF	TGTGCCAGTAGTATAGTAGGAGACAGATTTCAGCCCCAGCATTTT
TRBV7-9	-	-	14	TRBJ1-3	CASMVGGSGNTIYF	TGTGCCAGCATGGTGGGGGGCTCTGGAAACACCATATATTTT
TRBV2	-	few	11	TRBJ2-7	CASSSGSEQYF	TGTGCCAGCAGTTCAGGATCCGAGCAGTACTTC
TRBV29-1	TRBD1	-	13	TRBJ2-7	CSVSTGGSYEQYF	TGCAGCGTTTCGACAGGGGGCAGTTACGAGCAGTACTTC
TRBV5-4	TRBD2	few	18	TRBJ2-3	CASSSGLAGAPITDTQYF	TGTGCCAGCAGCAGCGGACTAGCGGGAGCGCCGATAACAGATACGCAGTATTTT
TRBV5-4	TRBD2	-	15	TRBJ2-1	CASSFLSSGRVEQFF	TGTGCCAGCAGCTTTCTTTCTAGCGGGAGAGTTGAGCAGTTCTTC
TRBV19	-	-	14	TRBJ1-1	CASIRTGGNTEAFF	TGTGCCAGTATCCGAACAGGCGGGAACACTGAAGCTTTCTTT
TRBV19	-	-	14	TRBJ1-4	CASSIGGANEKLFF	TGTGCCAGTAGTATCGGGGGGGCTAATGAAAAACTGTTTTTT
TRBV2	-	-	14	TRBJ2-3	CASNYFGSTDTQYF	TGTGCCAGCAATTACTTCGGGAGCACAGATACGCAGTATTTT
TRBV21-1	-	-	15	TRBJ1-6	CASSKAGGLNSPLHF	TGTGCCAGCAGCAAAGCGGGGGGATTAAACTCACCCCTCCACTTT
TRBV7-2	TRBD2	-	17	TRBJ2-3	CASSLQVGLEGTDTQYF	TGTGCCAGCAGCTTACAGGTGGGACTAGAAGGTACAGATACGCAGTATTTT
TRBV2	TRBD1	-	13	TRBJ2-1	CASGQADYNEQFF	TGTGCCAGCGGACAGGCCGATTACAATGAGCAGTTCTTC
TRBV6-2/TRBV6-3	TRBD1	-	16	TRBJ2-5	CASSLPTGGWQETQYF	TGTGCCAGCAGCTTACCGACAGGGGGTTGGCAAGAGACCCAGTACTTC
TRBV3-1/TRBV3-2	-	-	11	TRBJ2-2	CASSPGGELFF	TGTGCCAGCAGCCCGGGCGGGGAGCTGTTTTTT
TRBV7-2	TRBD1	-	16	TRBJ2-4	CASSLTGVAAKNIQYF	TGTGCCAGCAGTTTGACAGGGGTTGCGGCCAAAAACATTCAGTACTTC
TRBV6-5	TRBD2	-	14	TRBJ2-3	CASKLAGGTDTQYF	TGTGCCAGCAAACTAGCGGGAGGCACAGATACGCAGTATTTT